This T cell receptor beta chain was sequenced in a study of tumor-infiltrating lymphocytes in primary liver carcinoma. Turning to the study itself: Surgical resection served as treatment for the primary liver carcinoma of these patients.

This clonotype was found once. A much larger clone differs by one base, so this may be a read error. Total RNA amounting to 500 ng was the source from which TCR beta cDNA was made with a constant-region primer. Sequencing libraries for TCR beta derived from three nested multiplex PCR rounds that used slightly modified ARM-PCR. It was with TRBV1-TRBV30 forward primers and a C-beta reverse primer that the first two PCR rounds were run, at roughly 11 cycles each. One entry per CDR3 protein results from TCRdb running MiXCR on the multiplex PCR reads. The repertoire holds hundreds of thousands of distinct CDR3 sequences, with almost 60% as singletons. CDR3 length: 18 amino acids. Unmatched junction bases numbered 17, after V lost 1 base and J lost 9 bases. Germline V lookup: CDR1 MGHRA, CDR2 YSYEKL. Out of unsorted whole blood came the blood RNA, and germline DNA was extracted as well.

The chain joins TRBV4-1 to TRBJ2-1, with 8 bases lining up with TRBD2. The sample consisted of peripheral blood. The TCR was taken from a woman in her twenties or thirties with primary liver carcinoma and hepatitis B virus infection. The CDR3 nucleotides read TGCGCCAGCAGCCAAGTAGGTGGCTTAACGGGAGGGCCAGGTGAGCAGTTCTTC. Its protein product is CASSQVGGLTGGPGEQFF.